These T cell receptor beta chains were read from a single sample in a study of blood T cell repertoires in COVID-19. Clones were sequenced by immunoSEQ multiplex PCR, and TCRdb holds only the in-frame ones, with some missing. The sample has around 400,000 clones, 80% to 90% seen once. Sequenced: peripheral blood. The receptors were sampled from a woman aged 30 to 39 with COVID-19, enrolled during active disease. Each CDR3 is given with its conserved first and last residue. A D gene is named only where the DNA matches it firmly.

d_gene | v_gene | CDR3aa
. | TRBV19 | CASSIDPGGPKETQYF
. | TRBV28 | CASIGSSYEQYF
TRBD2 | TRBV2 | CACQGGVANVLTF
TRBD2 | TRBV3-1/TRBV3-2 | CASSRGTSGGSYEQYF
TRBD1 | TRBV3-1/TRBV3-2 | CASSHSGGGYEQYF
. | TRBV7-2 | CASSPPNQETQYF
. | TRBV27 | CASSLRRDGYEQYF
TRBD1 | TRBV6-5 | CASRGWTGNTEAFF
. | TRBV5-1 | CASSPRDRGSTGELFF
. | TRBV2 | CASTPLGPQETQYF
TRBD1 | TRBV30 | CAWSAGQGNQPQHF
. | TRBV2 | CASLDGSRNTGELFF
. | TRBV6-5 | CGSRRGQNGELFF
. | TRBV18 | CASSPLGRVDTEAFF
. | TRBV18 | CASSPTSRDSTRGYTF